This TCR beta chain originates from a study of cytomegalovirus exposure and HLA in healthy donors. Study information: Clustering assigned roughly 81% of the roughly 420 genotyped donors to the Caucasian-associated ancestry cluster.

This clone was detected a few times. Antigen unknown. The PCR contained 60 Vbeta and 13 Jbeta primers. Sequencing was performed with immunoSEQ multiplex PCR; in TCRdb, only in-frame clones are kept and a portion is missing. The table includes 75,000 to 80,000 clones, roughly 70% detected once. The study's findings and limits: Most TCRs appeared rarely, but some public TCRs recurred in many donors. In vitro testing confirmed a few CMV-associated chains as specific for CMV antigens. Some V segments, TRBV6-2 and TRBV6-3 among them, were indistinguishable and were therefore excluded.

The ends lost 4 bases at V and 5 bases at J; junction bases unmatched: 7. Germline V gene sequence: CDR1 SGHNT, CDR2 YYREEE (reference sequence). The CDR3 extends over 14 amino acids. The receptor's source is a man between 60 and 70 years old in good health and CMV-seropositive. The rearrangement uses TRBV5-4 and TRBJ2-5, with 8 bases lining up with TRBD2. Sequencing was performed on PBMCs. The CDR3 spells CASSPELAAETQYF. The CDR3, as DNA: TGTGCCAGCAGCCCAGAACTAGCGGCCGAGACCCAGTACTTC.